The clone carrying this T cell receptor beta chain was counted ten times or more. Its matching antigen is unknown. This sample is part of a study of identical twins. General study findings and limits: A lower insertion count was a feature of abundant cord blood beta clonotypes, with no such feature in memory repertoires. Compared with unrelated sharing, twin-shared out-of-frame alpha sequences had more low-probability sequences.

Trimming pared 4 bases from V and 4 bases from J, leaving 4 bases between. The CDR3 has 11 amino acids. Template switching introduced a universal primer site, and the cDNA bore unique molecular identifiers. Via MiXCR, TCRdb re-called the 5' RACE reads, giving one row per CDR3 protein. The sample yields 750,000 to 950,000 distinct CDR3 sequences, around an eighth seen once. These data were also reused for a study on yellow fever vaccine responses in identical twins. Per that paper: Reported findings indicate that twins' vaccine T cell responses seemed partially convergent, partially personalized.

What was sequenced was PBMCs. J is TRBJ1-2 and V is TRBV12-3 or TRBV12-4, with D unclear. The TCR comes from a woman younger than 30 in good health. CDR3 protein: CASSYGYGYTF. CDR3 in DNA: TGTGCCAGCAGTTACGGCTATGGCTACACCTTC.